These 8 T cell receptor beta chains came from one sample sequenced in a study of T cells in women clearing cervical HPV infection. Here immunoSEQ multiplex PCR was the method, and the copy in TCRdb shows in-frame clones only, minus some. This sample's table reports around 22,000 clones. Sample: blood buffy coat. The receptors shown here come from a woman between 18 and 75 years old with a cervical HPV16 infection that either progressed to CIN3+ or cleared (not recorded which).

Worth noting for this clone: The sequenced fragment ends 3 residues before the CDR3 boundary, so the rest is inferred from the germline J gene. The V call is TRBV6-2 or TRBV6-3, the J call TRBJ2-3; TRBD2 matches at 8 bases. The V segment lost 6 bases and the J segment 1 base; nucleotides outside the gene matches: 0. The CDR3 sequence is 13 residues long. Germline CDR1 is MNHEY and CDR2 is SVGEGT. The CDR3 bases that were read are TGTGCCAGCAGGACTAGCGGCACAGATACG. Its protein product is CASRTSGTDT. The whole CDR3 sequence reads CASRTSGTDTQYF.

In regard to this clone: The sequence runs out 3 residues before the end of the CDR3; the remainder is reconstructed from the germline J gene. The chain has TRBV2 and TRBJ2-2; 11 bases agree with TRBD1. The CDR3 contains 15 residues. V dropped 5 bases and J dropped 4; count of bases not matched to a gene: 3. Germline V gene sequence: CDR1 SNHLY, CDR2 FYNNEI. CDR3 region: CASSMDRGRTGELFF. The covered CDR3 bases are TGTGCCAGCAGTATGGACAGGGGGCGCACCGGGGAG.

For this clone: The sequenced fragment ends 3 residues before the CDR3 boundary, so the rest is inferred from the germline J gene. This chain joins TRBV5-3 and TRBJ1-1, with 7 nucleotides matching TRBD1. TRBV5-3 counts as an open reading frame of uncertain function. The CDR3 loop spans 17 amino acids. The V segment lost 4 bases and the J segment 2 bases; nucleotides outside the gene matches: 14. The CDR3 region is CARSSCGRGLLNTEAFF. The CDR3 bases that were read are TGTGCCAGAAGCAGCTGCGGAAGGGGGCTTTTAAACACTGAA.

About this clone itself: Read sequence stops 3 residues before the CDR3 end, and the germline J gene provides the missing end. V is TRBV10-3 and J is TRBJ2-1; 9 bases align to TRBD2. In germline, CDR1 is ENHRY, CDR2 SYGVKD. J lost 7 bases, V lost 2 bases, and 6 bases had no gene match. This CDR3 comprises 15 residues. The DNA read from the CDR3 is TGTGCCATCAGTGAGGGAGCGGGAGGTTCAAATGAG. Translated: CAISEGAGGSNE. The CDR3, in full, reads CAISEGAGGSNEQFF.

Comments on this clone: The missing CDR3 end, 3 residues past where the read stops, is filled in from the germline J gene. This chain joins TRBV7-8 and TRBJ1-5; a weak D match, TRBD1 (5 bases). There are 14 residues in the CDR3. Germline V lookup: CDR1 SGHVS, CDR2 FQNEAQ. The V gene lost 4 bases and the J gene lost 3 bases, with 10 bases spanning the gap. Here the CDR3 reads CASSSQVVNQPQHF. The covered CDR3 bases are TGTGCCAGCAGCTCACAGGTGGTCAATCAGCCC.

As concerns this clone: Sequencing ends 3 residues short of the CDR3 end; the germline J gene provides the rest. The genes are TRBV19 and TRBJ1-5; D possibly corresponds to TRBD1 (6 bases). The CDR3 consists of 15 residues. Germline V gene sequence: CDR1 LNHDA, CDR2 SQIVND (reference sequence). Trimming took off 4 bases at V and 2 bases at J, with 12 bases between the two ends. The CDR3 sequence is CASSTRGEGNQPQHF. The DNA read from the CDR3 is TGTGCCAGTAGTACCAGGGGCGAAGGCAATCAGCCC.

To note about this clone: The DNA ends 3 residues before the CDR3 does, and the rest of the CDR3 is filled in from the germline J gene. The chain combines TRBV18 with TRBJ1-1; a possible D gene is TRBD1 (5 bases). V was pared by 3 bases and J by 0 bases, with 14 bases between. This CDR3 contains 16 residues. Germline V CDR1 and CDR2: KGHSH, LQKENI. The CDR3 sequence is CASSPRRRGLNTEAFF. Partial CDR3 DNA: TGTGCCAGCTCACCGCGACGGAGGGGATTGAACACTGAA.

Worth noting for this clone: Sequencing ends 3 residues short of the CDR3 end; the germline J gene provides the rest. The gene calls are TRBV7-6 and TRBJ2-7; 10 bases match TRBD2. Trimming took 5 bases from V and 2 from J; bases not matched to a gene: 3. This CDR3 spans 14 amino acids. In germline, CDR1 is SGHVS, CDR2 FNYEAQ. This CDR3 reads CASSPSGGAYEQYF. The sequenced CDR3 bases are TGTGCCAGCAGCCCCAGCGGGGGGGCCTACGAG. Supplemented by reference TRBV7-6 and TRBJ2-7, the full variable domain reads GAGVSQSPRYKVTKRGQDVALRCDPISGHVSLYWYRQALGQGPEFLTYFNYEAQQDKSGLPNDRFSAERPEGSISTLTIQRTEQRDSAMYRCASSPSGGAYEQYFGPGTRLTVT.